One and the same sample provided the 23 T cell receptor beta chains below, sequenced in a study of shared clonotypes between healthy human individuals. Using immunoSEQ multiplex PCR, the repertoire was profiled, and TCRdb retains in-frame clones only, with some absent. The sample includes approximately 2.4 million clones, nearly 97% of them seen just once. The sequenced sample was naive CD4+ T cells sorted from blood. Subset noted: CD45RA+ positively selected. These receptors came from a man younger than 35 in good health.

The J gene is TRBJ2-7, the V gene TRBV7-2; 7 bases map to TRBD1. In germline, CDR1 is SGHTA, CDR2 FQGNSA. V trimming: 4 bases; J trimming: 0 bases; junction bases outside the gene matches: 3. The CDR3 loop spans 14 amino acids. CDR3 nucleotides: TGTGCCAGCAGCTCGGGACAGTACTCCTACGAGCAGTACTTC. It is translated as CASSSGQYSYEQYF.

CDR3 coding DNA: TGTGCCAGCAGCCCCGTCGTGACAGATACGCAGTATTTT. It codes for CASSPVVTDTQYF. The rearrangement joins TRBV11-2 to TRBJ2-3; D is unresolved. Germline CDR1 and CDR2: SGHAT and FQNNGV. The germline V and J ends were trimmed by 5 bases and 3 bases, with 9 bases remaining between them. The length of the CDR3 is 13 residues.

This clone was detected a few times. The rearrangement joins TRBV7-9 to TRBJ1-5; D might be TRBD1 (6 bases). Germline CDR1 SEHNR, CDR2 FQNEAQ (reference sequence). V was pared by 2 bases and J by 2 bases, with 7 bases between. The CDR3 sequence is 14 residues long. Here the CDR3 reads CASSLRQGNQPQHF. In nucleotides, the CDR3 is TGTGCCAGCAGCTTACGACAGGGCAATCAGCCCCAGCATTTT.

The chain recombines TRBV6-5 with TRBJ1-5; the match to TRBD1 covers 7 bases. The CDR3 loop spans 16 amino acids. Looked up from germline, CDR1 is MNHEY and CDR2 is SVGAGI. V shed 0 bases and J 9 bases; nucleotides not matched to a gene: 11. CDR3 sequence reads: CASSYSGGGGFWPQHF. CDR3 DNA sequence: TGTGCCAGCAGTTACTCAGGGGGCGGAGGGTTTTGGCCCCAGCATTTT.

This chain joins TRBV7-9 and TRBJ2-3, with D perhaps matching TRBD1 (6 bases). The germline CDR1 and CDR2 sequences are SEHNR and FQNEAQ (reference sequence). Trimming pared 8 bases from V and 0 bases from J, leaving 6 bases between. The CDR3 length is 12 residues. The CDR3 protein is CASGQSTDTQYF. Written as DNA, the CDR3 is TGTGCCAGCGGACAGAGCACAGATACGCAGTATTTT.

Notes on this clone: Other DNA sequences in this specimen translate into the identical CDR3. The rearrangement joins TRBV18 to TRBJ2-7; 11 bases are shared with TRBD1. From germline, CDR1 is KGHSH and CDR2 LQKENI. V was pared by 3 bases and J by 5 bases, with 3 bases of the junction left unmatched. This CDR3 is built from 14 residues. The CDR3 here is CASSPGTGGNEQYF. CDR3 nucleotide sequence: TGTGCCAGCTCACCTGGGACAGGGGGGAACGAGCAGTACTTC.

The chain combines TRBV28 with TRBJ2-5; TRBD1 or TRBD2 may be the D gene (5 bases each). This CDR3 contains 12 residues. V lost 6 bases, J lost 5 bases, and 10 bases lay in between. The germline CDR1 and CDR2 sequences are MDHEN and SYDVKM. CDR3 sequence (DNA): TGTGCCAGCAGGAGGGGTCATGAGACCCAGTACTTC. Translated: CASRRGHETQYF. The full variable domain, in which reference TRBV28 and TRBJ2-5 provide the parts outside the CDR3, is DVKVTQSSRYLVKRTGEKVFLECVQDMDHENMFWYRQDPGLGLRLIYFSYDVKMKEKGDIPEGYSVSREKKERFSLILESASTNQTSMYLCASRRGHETQYFGPGTRLLVL.

The V call is TRBV11-2, the J call TRBJ2-7; D unclear. The germline V and J ends were trimmed by 5 bases and 3 bases, with 8 bases remaining between them. The germline V gene encodes CDR1 SGHAT and CDR2 FQNNGV. The CDR3 spans 12 residues. As DNA, the CDR3 is TGTGCCAGCAGCGCCAAGGGCTACGAGCAGTACTTC. This codes for CASSAKGYEQYF.

Worth noting for this clone: At the DNA level, this CDR3 is encoded by other sequences in the same sample as well. The V gene is TRBV7-2, the J gene TRBJ2-3; a weak D match, TRBD2 (5 bases). The CDR3 length is 14 residues. V was cut by 1 base and J by 0 bases, with 5 bases left in between. The germline V gene has CDR1 SGHTA and CDR2 FQGNSA. Here the CDR3 DNA reads TGTGCCAGCAGCTTAGGGACTAGCACAGATACGCAGTATTTT. Protein: CASSLGTSTDTQYF.

This chain connects TRBV18 to TRBJ2-1, with TRBD1 matching over 9 bases. The CDR3 is 15 residues long. Germline V gene lookup returns CDR1 KGHSH and CDR2 LQKENI. V trimming: 5 bases; J trimming: 7 bases; junction bases outside the gene matches: 9. The CDR3 sequence: CASSSQDRGTNEQFF. In DNA, the CDR3 is TGTGCCAGCTCATCTCAGGACAGGGGAACAAATGAGCAGTTCTTC.

The genes are TRBV7-2 and TRBJ2-4; D is unclear. The CDR3 covers 15 residues. V lost 5 bases and J lost 0, with 11 bases in between. Per germline, CDR1 SGHTA and CDR2 FQGNSA. CDR3 sequence (DNA): TGTGCCAGCAGCCCAGATGTGGTAGCCAAAAACATTCAGTACTTC. It yields the protein CASSPDVVAKNIQYF.

The chain carries TRBV6-5 and TRBJ1-2, with 10 bases aligning to TRBD1. The length of the CDR3 is 14 residues. V trimming: 6 bases; J trimming: 1 base; junction bases outside the gene matches: 2. The germline CDR1 and CDR2 sequences are MNHEY and SVGAGI. The CDR3 region has the DNA TGTGCCAGCAGGGGACAGGGGAATAACTATGGCTACACCTTC. Protein sequence: CASRGQGNNYGYTF.

CDR3 nucleotides: TGTGCCATCAGTGAGTCGGTGATTGAGACCCAGTACTTC. Residues: CAISESVIETQYF. This chain links TRBV10-3 with TRBJ2-5; D remains unclear. The germline CDR1 and CDR2 sequences are ENHRY and SYGVKD. The V and J ends lost 0 bases and 5 bases respectively, with 7 bases between them. The CDR3 runs 13 residues.

The chain has TRBV10-2 and TRBJ2-7; tentatively, D is TRBD1 or TRBD2 (6 bases each). The CDR3 length is 17 residues. Trimming left V 3 bases short and J 7 bases short, with 25 bases between. The germline V gene encodes CDR1 WSHSY and CDR2 SAAADI. CDR3 coding DNA: TGCGCCAGCAGTGACCCGAGGGGGTACGGGGGAGGCTGGGAGCAGTACTTC. Its protein product is CASSDPRGYGGGWEQYF.

Comments on this clone: Other DNA sequences in the same sample also yield this CDR3. This chain joins TRBV28 and TRBJ2-7; D unresolved. This CDR3 contains 10 residues. The V and J ends lost 5 bases and 4 bases respectively, with 3 bases between them. The V gene's germline CDR1 is MDHEN and CDR2 SYDVKM. This CDR3 reads CASSRYEQYF. The DNA for the CDR3 is TGTGCCAGCAGTAGGTACGAGCAGTACTTC.

About this clone: Other DNA sequences in the sample encode the same CDR3. The chain employs TRBV6-1 and TRBJ2-7; 8 nucleotides agree with TRBD1. V shed 6 bases, J shed 3 bases, and the junction held 1 base outside the gene matches. Germline CDR1 and CDR2: MNHNS and SASEGT. CDR3 length: 12 amino acids. In DNA, the CDR3 is TGTGCCAGCAGAGGACAGGGCTACGAGCAGTACTTC. This sequence encodes CASRGQGYEQYF.

The V call is TRBV10-3, the J call TRBJ2-4; a possible D gene is TRBD2 (5 bases). The CDR3 contains 14 residues. V lost 3 bases and J 3 bases, leaving 9 bases between the germline ends. Germline values: CDR1 ENHRY, CDR2 SYGVKD. The CDR3 bases are TGTGCCATCAGTGACGGGGAGATCAAAAACATTCAGTACTTC. Translation: CAISDGEIKNIQYF.

The V and J genes are TRBV7-8 and TRBJ1-5; D not resolved. Germline CDR1 SGHVS, CDR2 FQNEAQ. V shed 1 base and J shed 1 base, with 8 bases lying between them. The CDR3 spans 15 residues. CDR3 nucleotides: TGTGCCAGCAGCTTAGAAGGACGGAGCAATCAGCCCCAGCATTTT. Residues: CASSLEGRSNQPQHF. The entire variable domain, with the rest obtained from reference TRBV7-8 and TRBJ1-5, is as follows: GAGVSQSPRYKVAKRGQDVALRCDPISGHVSLFWYQQALGQGPEFLTYFQNEAQLDKSGLPSDRFFAERPEGSVSTLKIQRTQQEDSAVYLCASSLEGRSNQPQHFGDGTRLSIL.

Remarks on this clone: Other DNA sequences within the sample encode an identical CDR3. J is TRBJ2-5 and V is TRBV27; D gene uncertain. This CDR3 spans 13 amino acids. Trimming took 3 bases from V and 3 from J, leaving 8 bases between them. Germline loops: CDR1 MNHEY, CDR2 SMNVEV (reference sequence). Here the CDR3 DNA reads TGTGCCAGCAGTTTTCAAGGGAAAGAGACCCAGTACTTC. Translated, it gives CASSFQGKETQYF.

The V gene is TRBV5-1, the J gene TRBJ2-1, with TRBD2 identical over 8 bases. In germline, CDR1 is SGHRS, CDR2 YFSETQ. CDR3 length equals 15 residues. V trimming: 0 bases; J trimming: 10 bases; junction bases outside the gene matches: 9. CDR3 sequence reads: CASSLEPGGFGEQFF. The CDR3 bases are TGCGCCAGCAGCTTGGAACCGGGAGGGTTTGGGGAGCAGTTCTTC.

V is TRBV7-2 and J is TRBJ2-1; 13 bases match TRBD2. Per germline, CDR1 SGHTA and CDR2 FQGNSA. The CDR3 is 16 amino acids. V lost 5 bases and J lost 6; bases outside the gene matches: 7. The CDR3 sequence is CASSKAGLAGANEQFF. CDR3 DNA: TGTGCCAGCAGCAAAGCAGGACTAGCGGGAGCCAATGAGCAGTTCTTC.

The V gene is TRBV5-8, the J gene TRBJ1-5, with D unclear. The ends were cut back, 2 bases at V and 10 bases at J, with 10 bases in the middle. Per germline, CDR1 SGHTS and CDR2 YDEGEE. CDR3 length: 12 amino acids. The CDR3 sequence: CASSFELSPQHF. DNA for the CDR3: TGTGCCAGCAGCTTTGAACTTTCCCCCCAGCATTTT.

This chain's CDR3 is CASSSPRSATNEKLFF. The CDR3 nucleotides read TGTGCCAGCAGCTCCCCCCGGAGTGCAACTAATGAAAAACTGTTTTTT. The chain couples TRBV7-9 to TRBJ1-4; no firm D call. The CDR3 spans 16 residues. Germline CDR1 is SEHNR and CDR2 is FQNEAQ (reference sequence). The V end lost 4 bases, the J end lost 0 bases, and 12 bases lay between the germline ends.